This T cell receptor (beta chain) was profiled in a study of cytomegalovirus exposure and HLA in healthy donors. Overall study: Later analysis reported that the roughly 120 validation repertoires shared the platform of the roughly 630 first-cohort repertoires. Study-wide findings and caveats: Cytomegalovirus status, reportedly, was diagnosed with high specificity and sensitivity by the classifier. Researchers catalogued about 160 TCR beta chains as cytomegalovirus-associated.

Details on this clone: Its antigen is unknown.

Clones were sequenced by immunoSEQ multiplex PCR, and TCRdb holds only the in-frame ones, with some missing. The table lists 300,000 to 400,000 clones, approximately 86% of them singletons. The V end lost 4 bases, the J end lost 3 bases, and 15 bases lay between the germline ends. The CDR3 loop spans 15 amino acids. The germline CDR1 and CDR2 sequences are MGHDK and SYGVNS. This rearrangement joins TRBV25-1 to TRBJ1-2; no clear D gene. This receptor was obtained from a man aged 30 to 39 in good health and CMV-seronegative. Sequenced input: PBMCs. CDR3 region: CASSAPGKQDYGYTF. The CDR3 DNA follows: TGTGCCAGCAGTGCCCCAGGAAAGCAGGACTATGGCTACACCTTC.